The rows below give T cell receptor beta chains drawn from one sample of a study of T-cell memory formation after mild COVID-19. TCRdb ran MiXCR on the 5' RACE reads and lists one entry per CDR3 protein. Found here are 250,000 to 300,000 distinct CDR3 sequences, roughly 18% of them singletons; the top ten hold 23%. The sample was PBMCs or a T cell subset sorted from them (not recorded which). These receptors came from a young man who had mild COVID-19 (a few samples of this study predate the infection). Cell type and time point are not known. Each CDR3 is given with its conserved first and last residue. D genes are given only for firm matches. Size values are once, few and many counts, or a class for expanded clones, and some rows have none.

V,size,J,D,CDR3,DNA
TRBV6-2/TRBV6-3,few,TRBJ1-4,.,CASSYSSQLFF,TGTGCCAGCAGTTATAGTAGCCAACTGTTTTTT
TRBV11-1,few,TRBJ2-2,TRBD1,CASSPRTGADTGELFF,TGTGCCAGCAGCCCTCGGACAGGGGCTGACACCGGGGAGCTGTTTTTT
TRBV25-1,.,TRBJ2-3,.,CASSERGQGGTDTQYF,TGTGCCAGCAGTGAACGAGGCCAGGGTGGCACAGATACGCAGTATTTT
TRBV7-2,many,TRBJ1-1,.,CASSLAGATNTEAFF,TGTGCCAGCAGCTTAGCGGGGGCTACAAACACTGAAGCTTTCTTT
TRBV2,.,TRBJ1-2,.,CASSDRRRGYTF,TGTGCCAGCAGTGATCGTAGAAGGGGCTACACCTTC
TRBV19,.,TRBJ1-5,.,CASSIRRGQPQHF,TGTGCCAGTAGTATAAGGCGGGGTCAGCCCCAGCATTTT
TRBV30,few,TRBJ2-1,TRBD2,CAWSVLRGGAVDEQFF,TGTGCCTGGAGTGTACTTCGCGGGGGGGCCGTTGATGAGCAGTTCTTC
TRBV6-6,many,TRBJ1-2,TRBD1,CASSYSGQGAPGGGYTF,TGTGCCAGCAGTTACTCTGGACAGGGGGCCCCCGGGGGTGGCTACACCTTC
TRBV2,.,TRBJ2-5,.,CASSTAGGQETQYF,TGTGCCAGCTCAACGGCCGGGGGACAAGAGACCCAGTACTTC
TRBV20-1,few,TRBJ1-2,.,CSVKLLDSRGYTF,TGCAGTGTGAAACTACTGGACAGTCGGGGCTACACCTTC
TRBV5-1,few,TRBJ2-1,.,CASSEGNDNEQFF,TGCGCCAGCAGCGAGGGAAATGACAATGAGCAGTTCTTC
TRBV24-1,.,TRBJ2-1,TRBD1,CATSDPGTGNEQFF,TGTGCCACCAGTGACCCCGGGACAGGGAATGAGCAGTTCTTC
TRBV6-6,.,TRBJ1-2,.,CASSLALGRGGYTF,TGTGCCAGCAGTTTGGCACTGGGGCGCGGTGGCTACACCTTC
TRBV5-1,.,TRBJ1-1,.,CASSFQAETEAFF,TGCGCCAGCAGCTTTCAAGCAGAAACTGAAGCTTTCTTT
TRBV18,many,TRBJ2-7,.,CASSPSGTHIEQYF,TGTGCCAGCTCACCCTCCGGGACCCACATCGAGCAGTACTTC
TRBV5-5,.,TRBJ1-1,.,CASSRLDSRNTEAFF,TGTGCCAGCAGCAGGTTGGACTCTCGGAACACTGAAGCTTTCTTT
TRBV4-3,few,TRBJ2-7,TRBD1,CASSQDTTGGLVVGYEQYF,TGCGCCAGCAGCCAAGATACGACAGGGGGCTTGGTTGTAGGCTACGAGCAGTACTTC
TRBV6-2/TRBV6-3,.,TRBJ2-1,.,CASSQNALDEQFF,TGTGCCAGCAGTCAAAATGCGTTGGATGAGCAGTTCTTC
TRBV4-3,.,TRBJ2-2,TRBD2,CASSQEGVAGVFTGELFF,TGCGCCAGCAGCCAAGAAGGGGTAGCGGGTGTCTTCACCGGGGAGCTGTTTTTT
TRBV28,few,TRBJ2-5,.,CASSFPVGQEEQETQYF,TGTGCCAGCAGTTTCCCGGTTGGGCAGGAGGAACAAGAGACCCAGTACTTC
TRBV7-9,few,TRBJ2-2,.,CASSLPLAGELFF,TGTGCCAGCAGCTTACCTCTGGCCGGGGAGCTGTTTTTT
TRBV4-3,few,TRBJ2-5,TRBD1,CASSQDRIGTQYF,TGCGCCAGCAGCCAGGACAGGATAGGAACCCAGTACTTC
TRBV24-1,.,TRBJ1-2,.,CATSDLGGCGYTF,TGTGCCACCAGTGATTTAGGGGGATGCGGCTACACCTTC
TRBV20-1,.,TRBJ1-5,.,CSALQGSRLGVPQHF,TGCAGTGCGCTTCAGGGGTCGCGCCTGGGGGTCCCCCAGCATTTT
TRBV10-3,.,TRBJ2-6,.,CAISRGEGANVLTF,TGTGCCATTTCCAGAGGGGAAGGGGCCAACGTCCTGACTTTC
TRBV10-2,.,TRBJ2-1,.,CASAAQRGNEQFF,TGCGCCAGCGCCGCGCAAAGGGGGAATGAGCAGTTCTTC
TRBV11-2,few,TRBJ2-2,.,CASSRGGQPRTGELFF,TGTGCCAGCAGCAGAGGTGGACAGCCTAGGACCGGGGAGCTGTTTTTT
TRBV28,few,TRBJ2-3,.,CASSLTYTDTQYF,TGTGCCAGCAGTTTGACTTACACAGATACGCAGTATTTT
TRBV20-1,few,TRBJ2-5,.,CRASRAGEETQYF,TGCAGAGCCTCCCGAGCGGGCGAAGAGACCCAGTACTTC
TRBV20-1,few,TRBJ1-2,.,CSATLGSSYGYTF,TGCAGTGCCACATTGGGGTCAAGCTATGGCTACACCTTC
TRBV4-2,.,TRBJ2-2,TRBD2,CASSQDRGLEGGELFF,TGTGCCAGCAGCCAAGATAGGGGACTAGAGGGGGGGGAGCTGTTTTTT
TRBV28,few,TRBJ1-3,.,CASRHYSRYGNTIYF,TGTGCCAGCAGACATTACTCCAGATATGGAAACACCATATATTTT